The T cell receptor beta chain described here comes from a study of Ad26.COV2.S vaccination and SARS-CoV-2 variants. The overall study: This donor came from the COV1001 trial of Ad26.COV2.S. The vaccine Ad26.COV2.S was put into the muscle once, or twice with 56 days between.

In the case of this clone: Its antigen is not known.

As to treatment: 19 received Ad26.COV2.S at low or high dose, single or two shots; about 5 received placebo; per-sample allocation not given. Sampling took place 63 days after the first vaccine or placebo injection. The vaccine antigen was prefusion-stabilized Wuhan SARS-CoV-2 spike. TCRdb's copy holds only in-frame clones and misses some; the assay was immunoSEQ multiplex PCR. The top ten clones hold about 1.5% of a sample with under 600,000 clones, 80% to 90% of them seen once. General observations from the study: It was found that vaccine and placebo recipients had similar non-spike TCR breadth.

The V gene's germline CDR1 is SGHNT and CDR2 YYREEE (reference sequence). This CDR3 region has 12 residues. Trimming removed 2 bases from V and 13 bases from J; junction bases left unmatched: 5. The sequence derives from a person between 18 and 65 years old who received the Ad26.COV2.S COVID-19 vaccine or a placebo. Material: peripheral blood, obtained in a trial of Ad26.COV2.S vaccine versus placebo. V is TRBV5-4 and J is TRBJ2-1, with 8 bases fitting TRBD2. In DNA form, the CDR3 reads TGTGCCAGCAGCTTTCCGGGACTAGGCCAGTTCTTC. It translates to CASSFPGLGQFF.